These T cell receptor beta chains were read from a single sample in a study of T cells in Graves' hyperthyroidism and ophthalmopathy. MiXCR was run by TCRdb on the multiplex PCR reads, yielding one entry per CDR3 protein. The sample carries a few hundred thousand distinct CDR3 sequences, 15% to 18% recorded once. The sample consisted of blood. These receptors were taken from a woman in her twenties or thirties with Graves' hyperthyroidism. Both conserved end residues are part of each CDR3. The D gene is left open where the match is weak.

d_gene: NA
v_gene: TRBV28
CDR3aa: CASSLGGDSYNEQFF

d_gene: NA
v_gene: TRBV20-1
CDR3aa: CSARGGKNTEAFF

d_gene: TRBD1
v_gene: TRBV19
CDR3aa: CASSPRTGGFYEQYF

d_gene: NA
v_gene: TRBV6-5
CDR3aa: CASSYSTLASYNEQFF

d_gene: NA
v_gene: TRBV7-9
CDR3aa: CASSPPKYGTEAFF

d_gene: NA
v_gene: TRBV28
CDR3aa: CASSLRLRPGELFF

d_gene: TRBD2
v_gene: TRBV20-1
CDR3aa: CSAMGLETDTQYF

d_gene: TRBD2
v_gene: TRBV2
CDR3aa: CASSDGTSGSTDTQYF

d_gene: NA
v_gene: TRBV7-2
CDR3aa: CASSLGGEDGYTF

d_gene: TRBD2
v_gene: TRBV12-3/TRBV12-4
CDR3aa: CASSLYLLAGGELFF

d_gene: NA
v_gene: TRBV3-1
CDR3aa: CASSQAPPTGTRNSPLHF

d_gene: TRBD2
v_gene: TRBV27
CDR3aa: CASSSWQGAETSGEISSTDTQYF

d_gene: NA
v_gene: TRBV4-1
CDR3aa: CASSQDDTLLDSPLHF

d_gene: TRBD2
v_gene: TRBV7-3
CDR3aa: CASSSQGGLAESNTGELFF

d_gene: NA
v_gene: TRBV20-1
CDR3aa: CSASWVGETQYF

d_gene: NA
v_gene: TRBV13
CDR3aa: CASSLESGWSSTNSYEQYF

d_gene: NA
v_gene: TRBV5-1
CDR3aa: CASSLIRYEQFF

d_gene: NA
v_gene: TRBV20-1
CDR3aa: CSARDRAGATSTDTQYF

d_gene: NA
v_gene: TRBV4-1
CDR3aa: CASSQDRGRPHNEQFF

d_gene: TRBD2
v_gene: TRBV30
CDR3aa: CAWSFGGGAYNEQFF

d_gene: NA
v_gene: TRBV27
CDR3aa: CASAWQGWQPQHF

d_gene: NA
v_gene: TRBV12-3/TRBV12-4
CDR3aa: CASSSAPGSAETSYNEQFF

d_gene: TRBD1
v_gene: TRBV30
CDR3aa: CAWSPDRVANQPQHF

d_gene: TRBD2
v_gene: TRBV6-1
CDR3aa: CASRSGRGSYNEQFF

d_gene: TRBD2
v_gene: TRBV6-2/TRBV6-3
CDR3aa: CASSSHGLAGGLETQYF

d_gene: NA
v_gene: TRBV12-3/TRBV12-4
CDR3aa: CASSSPLRNEQFF

d_gene: TRBD1
v_gene: TRBV29-1
CDR3aa: CSVEDRKGAVAVLYGYTF

d_gene: NA
v_gene: TRBV18
CDR3aa: CASSPPRTSSEQYF

d_gene: NA
v_gene: TRBV12-5
CDR3aa: CASGLGRVGEQYF

d_gene: NA
v_gene: TRBV11-3
CDR3aa: CASSLDVEETQYF

d_gene: NA
v_gene: TRBV18
CDR3aa: CASSPGENIQYF